Listed below are T cell receptor beta chains from one sample, sequenced in a study of blood T cell repertoires in COVID-19. Assay used: immunoSEQ multiplex PCR; TCRdb lists only in-frame clones, some missing. Here the sample spans fewer than 100,000 clones, 91% being singletons. The material sequenced was peripheral blood. The receptors originated from a woman aged 50 to 60 in a cohort sampled during active COVID-19. CDR3s include the opening cysteine and the closing phenylalanine or tryptophan.

j_gene,v_gene,CDR3aa
TRBJ1-4,TRBV6-6,CASSWAGEKLFF
TRBJ1-4,TRBV15,CATSRETMGEKLFF
TRBJ2-7,TRBV30,CAWEAGTISEQYF
TRBJ2-7,TRBV12-3/TRBV12-4,CASRGQGYYEQYF
TRBJ2-5,TRBV4-1,CASSQGEGLAPQETQYF
TRBJ1-3,TRBV19,CASRTQPGGNTIYF
TRBJ2-1,TRBV11-2,CASSLVLADYNEQFF
TRBJ2-1,TRBV21-1,CASSKLGRRSSYNEQFF
TRBJ2-5,TRBV7-6,CASSPGTSGRAGETQYF
TRBJ2-5,TRBV11-2,CASTISSGGFETQYF
TRBJ1-5,TRBV2,CASSPTGGNNNQPQHF
TRBJ2-6,TRBV7-8,CASSSPLAGGISGANVLTF
TRBJ2-7,TRBV2,CASGGQGSYEQYF
TRBJ2-7,TRBV29-1,CSVVAGGSYEQYF
TRBJ1-1,TRBV5-1,CASSLVGGRSGLATEAFF
TRBJ2-2,TRBV18,CASSPPTGMNTGELFF
TRBJ2-1,TRBV2,CASSTSGATYNEQFF
TRBJ2-7,TRBV28,CASSPVWGGESSYEQYF
TRBJ2-5,TRBV5-5,CASSPSRGLRSETQYF
TRBJ2-5,TRBV6-1,CASSENPGVMGQEPQYF
TRBJ2-7,TRBV27,CASSLSSGGNYEQYF
TRBJ2-7,TRBV5-1,CASSKATGTSVSYEQYF
TRBJ2-3,TRBV6-5,CASSYKGRVTDTQYF
TRBJ1-4,TRBV27,CASSFSSPEKLFF
TRBJ2-7,TRBV6-4,CASRAGTYSYEQYF
TRBJ2-2,TRBV6-4,CASSRGEQTGELFF
TRBJ2-7,TRBV30,CAWSRDTYEQYF
TRBJ2-7,TRBV28,CASSYRDSYEQYF
TRBJ1-6,TRBV4-1,CASSRTGTGDNSPLHF
TRBJ1-1,TRBV27,CASSLWAEENTEAFF
TRBJ2-5,TRBV18,CASSPRSTGTETQYF
TRBJ1-4,TRBV18,CASSPLQGAGEKLFF
TRBJ1-2,TRBV7-9,CASSDPGTNYGYTF
TRBJ2-5,TRBV11-2,CASSSGGGGMVTQYF
TRBJ2-5,TRBV5-1,CASSLVAGSRGTQYF
TRBJ2-2,TRBV3-1/TRBV3-2,CASSLWLAGKGELFF
TRBJ1-4,TRBV27,CASNPTGMIGEKLFF
TRBJ2-7,TRBV7-8,CASSPSGGGGSYEQYF
TRBJ2-4,TRBV2,CASSPFQGILAKNIQYF
TRBJ1-1,TRBV27,CASGEAGRNTEAFF
TRBJ1-4,TRBV20-1,CGIATNEKLFF
TRBJ2-3,TRBV19,CASSSQRRSTDTQYF
TRBJ2-7,TRBV4-1,CASSHTGSAYEQYF
TRBJ2-5,TRBV5-6,CASSQLVRETQYF
TRBJ2-3,TRBV7-6,CASSLGSGVRTDTQYF
TRBJ2-7,TRBV6-6,CASRIRGLEGEQYF
TRBJ1-2,TRBV6-6,CASSNSGLPYSYGYTF
TRBJ2-5,TRBV14,CASSQDNWTQYF
TRBJ2-2,TRBV5-6,CASSRDTGRELFF
TRBJ2-7,TRBV5-1,CASSLDPTGTSNF
TRBJ1-2,TRBV7-2,CASSLEVTGSGGYTF
TRBJ1-2,TRBV9,CASSSRGGYTF